This is a list of T cell receptor beta chains from one sample in a study of cytomegalovirus exposure and HLA in healthy donors. Repertoires were generated with immunoSEQ multiplex PCR, while TCRdb's copy carries only in-frame clones and drops some. Among tens of thousands of clones listed, over 75% were seen once. Sequencing was carried out using PBMCs. These receptors came from a male donor in good health and CMV-seropositive. CDR3s include the opening cysteine and the closing phenylalanine or tryptophan. D genes are given only for firm matches. The listing skips clone size in some rows; elsewhere it reads once, few, many or a size class.

J gene: TRBJ2-3; V gene: TRBV13; clone size: .; D gene: .; CDR3 protein: CASSPDVGRVLDTQYF; CDR3 DNA: TGTGCCAGCAGCCCGGATGTCGGGAGAGTCTTAGATACGCAGTATTTT
J gene: TRBJ1-4; V gene: TRBV4-1; clone size: few; D gene: .; CDR3 protein: CASSQGLASEKLFF; CDR3 DNA: TGCGCCAGCAGCCAAGGACTCGCTTCGGAAAAACTGTTTTTT
J gene: TRBJ2-3; V gene: TRBV4-1; clone size: .; D gene: TRBD2; CDR3 protein: CASSPAPSTSGGAYFTDTQYF; CDR3 DNA: TGCGCCAGCAGCCCGGCCCCCTCGACTAGCGGGGGGGCCTATTTCACAGATACGCAGTATTTT
J gene: TRBJ2-7; V gene: TRBV5-1; clone size: .; D gene: TRBD1; CDR3 protein: CASSLEVGGFYEQYF; CDR3 DNA: TGCGCCAGCAGCTTGGAGGTAGGGGGCTTCTACGAGCAGTACTTC
J gene: TRBJ1-1; V gene: TRBV29-1; clone size: .; D gene: .; CDR3 protein: CSANRGRNTEAFF; CDR3 DNA: TGCAGCGCTAACCGGGGGAGGAACACTGAAGCTTTCTTT
J gene: TRBJ2-5; V gene: TRBV2; clone size: .; D gene: TRBD1; CDR3 protein: CASSVGQGPSETQYF; CDR3 DNA: TGTGCCAGCAGTGTTGGACAGGGCCCCAGCGAGACCCAGTACTTC
J gene: TRBJ1-5; V gene: TRBV9; clone size: .; D gene: .; CDR3 protein: CASSVGEGGGNQPQHF; CDR3 DNA: TGTGCCAGCAGCGTAGGTGAAGGGGGGGGCAATCAGCCCCAGCATTTT
J gene: TRBJ1-5; V gene: TRBV6-1; clone size: few; D gene: .; CDR3 protein: CASSEIRGPRARDQPQHF; CDR3 DNA: TGTGCCAGCAGTGAGATCAGGGGCCCAAGGGCGAGGGATCAGCCCCAGCATTTT
J gene: TRBJ2-3; V gene: TRBV7-2; clone size: .; D gene: TRBD2; CDR3 protein: CASSFERGVKDTQYF; CDR3 DNA: TGTGCCAGCAGCTTTGAGCGGGGGGTGAAAGATACGCAGTATTTT
J gene: TRBJ2-3; V gene: TRBV11-3; clone size: .; D gene: TRBD2; CDR3 protein: CASSGTSSTMQYF; CDR3 DNA: TGTGCCAGCAGCGGGACTAGCTCTACTATGCAGTATTTT
J gene: TRBJ2-7; V gene: TRBV27; clone size: .; D gene: .; CDR3 protein: CASKQTGNYEQYF; CDR3 DNA: TGTGCCAGCAAACAGACAGGCAACTACGAGCAGTACTTC
J gene: TRBJ1-5; V gene: TRBV7-2; clone size: .; D gene: TRBD1; CDR3 protein: CASSGGQGAGQPQHF; CDR3 DNA: TGTGCCAGCAGCGGGGGACAGGGGGCTGGTCAGCCCCAGCATTTT